A selection of T cell receptor beta chains follows, all from one sample in a study of Ad26.COV2.S vaccination and SARS-CoV-2 variants. TCRdb's copy holds only in-frame clones and misses some; the assay was immunoSEQ multiplex PCR. Here the sample spans over 85,000 clones, around 82% being singletons. Sequences were derived from peripheral blood, sampled after recovery from COVID-19. The source is a human donor who had recovered from COVID-19. Each CDR3 is given with its conserved first and last residue. Clone size appears in some rows only: once, few, many, or a class for an expanded clone.

abundance	v_gene	j_gene	CDR3aa
few	TRBV5-1	TRBJ2-1	CASSLAPPSGSSYNEQFF
-	TRBV5-1	TRBJ2-2	CASSLLAGGGTGELFF
-	TRBV7-9	TRBJ2-7	CASSLSPGSYEQYF
-	TRBV27	TRBJ2-7	CASRHIQGGYWYEQYF
-	TRBV6-1	TRBJ1-5	CASSGSGGAISQPQHF
-	TRBV19	TRBJ2-7	CASSAEDREGYEQYF
-	TRBV7-9	TRBJ1-5	CASSLREQPQHF
few	TRBV4-3	TRBJ2-7	CASSQAAGTGAYEQYF
-	TRBV15	TRBJ2-2	CATSRVRGSGELFF
few	TRBV7-9	TRBJ2-1	CASSLAGSYNEQFF
-	TRBV28	TRBJ1-2	CASRQTGLRGYTF
once	TRBV19	TRBJ1-2	CASSGTALNYGYTF
-	TRBV27	TRBJ1-1	CASSLWSGEEKAFF
-	TRBV7-3	TRBJ2-7	CASSYTPGGINEQYF
once	TRBV9	TRBJ2-7	CASSVDLDRGSYEQYF
-	TRBV19	TRBJ2-7	CASSHGGVQGGIRFGSYEQYF
many	TRBV6-6	TRBJ1-3	CASSLDSISGNTIYF
-	TRBV5-8	TRBJ1-1	CASSGGQGGGTEAFF
few	TRBV4-3	TRBJ2-2	CASSGLAGLNTGELFF
-	TRBV11-3	TRBJ2-5	CASSLGIFGRGEETQYF
-	TRBV11-2	TRBJ2-7	CASSEGGLAGGEQYF
-	TRBV7-8	TRBJ2-7	CASSQTSGYYEQYF
-	TRBV28	TRBJ1-2	CASSLVRDSDRNGYTF
few	TRBV7-8	TRBJ1-4	CASSLAVRVNEKLFF
-	TRBV7-9	TRBJ1-1	CASSSRQGQKAFF
once	TRBV13	TRBJ2-5	CASSSTGQETQYF
-	TRBV12-5	TRBJ2-1	CASGLVASGRDNEQFF
-	TRBV12-3/TRBV12-4	TRBJ2-6	CASSDSEANVLTF
-	TRBV28	TRBJ1-3	CASRAQGASGNTIYF
-	TRBV27	TRBJ2-1	CASSLLASGGLAGGKEQFF
-	TRBV28	TRBJ1-1	CASSLGQKNTEAFF
-	TRBV5-1	TRBJ2-7	CASSLESGQGYEQYF
-	TRBV27	TRBJ2-3	CASSLQGHTLSTDTQYF
-	TRBV3-1/TRBV3-2	TRBJ2-2	CASRQGYGSGELFF
-	TRBV6-5	TRBJ1-2	CASSKTGLYGYTF
-	TRBV19	TRBJ2-1	CASSIDHKSGPYNEQFF
-	TRBV5-1	TRBJ1-6	CASSLRSTNSPLHF
-	TRBV5-1	TRBJ2-1	CASSFNPNEQFF
-	TRBV28	TRBJ2-7	CASSPPGRGHEQYF
-	TRBV4-1	TRBJ2-7	CASSQGDSRLTYEQYF
-	TRBV14	TRBJ2-5	CASSQGGGGRETQYF
-	TRBV18	TRBJ1-1	CASSPGTQNTEAFF
-	TRBV6-6	TRBJ2-1	CASRRAGGGNEQFF
-	TRBV7-9	TRBJ2-7	CASTPAGRYEQYF
-	TRBV4-1	TRBJ1-1	CASSLSGTENTEAFF
many	TRBV7-2	TRBJ1-1	CASRVGGTEAFF
-	TRBV15	TRBJ2-3	CATSRPGVEADTQYF
-	TRBV7-9	TRBJ2-3	CASSSFLRGSYTDTQYF
-	TRBV29-1	TRBJ2-7	CSVAGTSGREEQYF
once	TRBV6-1	TRBJ2-7	CASSALVTGPRDEQYF
-	TRBV11-3	TRBJ2-1	CASSLYTLASPVDEQFF
-	TRBV7-9	TRBJ1-2	CASSLGGGSGYGYTF
-	TRBV23-1	TRBJ2-2	CASSQSPSGITGELFF
-	TRBV19	TRBJ2-2	CASSDSFGQGKHTGELFF
-	TRBV28	TRBJ2-4	CASSLERVPKNIQYF
once	TRBV6-2/TRBV6-3	TRBJ2-7	CASSYGTSGHDEQYF
-	TRBV9	TRBJ2-7	CASSVGDLREQYF
-	TRBV9	TRBJ1-1	CASSVDTGTLNTEAFF
few	TRBV19	TRBJ1-3	CASEQGTTGNTIYF
-	TRBV19	TRBJ2-3	CASRMGGLGGRTDTQYF